These 14 T cell receptor beta chains were sequenced from one sample in a study of T cells in localized non-small cell lung cancer. TCRdb's copy holds only in-frame clones and misses some; the assay was immunoSEQ multiplex PCR. The table includes around 8,000 clones, around 90% detected once. The sequencing used peripheral blood mononuclear cells, collected before any cancer treatment. These receptors all stem from a male donor older than 55 with stage II lung adenocarcinoma.

The rearrangement uses TRBV11-1 and TRBJ2-3; D not resolved. The CDR3 spans 13 residues. The V and J ends lost 5 bases and 5 bases respectively, with 11 bases between them. Germline values: CDR1 SGHAT, CDR2 FQDESV (reference sequence). The CDR3 reads CASSHQEKDTQYF. The CDR3 DNA is TGTGCCAGCAGCCACCAGGAGAAAGATACGCAGTATTTT. The complete variable domain, with remaining parts taken from reference TRBV11-1 and TRBJ2-3, reads EAEVAQSPRYKITEKSQAVAFWCDPISGHATLYWYRQILGQGPELLVQFQDESVVDDSQLPKDRFSAERLKGVDSTLKIQPAELGDSAMYLCASSHQEKDTQYFGPGTRLTVL.

V usage is TRBV6-6 and J usage is TRBJ2-2; D unresolved. Per germline, CDR1 MNHNY and CDR2 SVGAGI (reference sequence). V shed 4 bases and J shed 4 bases, with 4 bases lying between them. The CDR3 sequence is 12 residues long. The CDR3 DNA reads as TGTGCCAGCAGTTTGAGCACCGGGGAGCTGTTTTTT. It codes for CASSLSTGELFF.

The chain recombines TRBV15 with TRBJ2-5, with D perhaps matching TRBD1 (6 bases). Looked up from germline, CDR1 is LNHNV and CDR2 is YYDKDF (reference sequence). The CDR3 contains 13 residues. Trimming shortened V by 6 bases and J by 3 bases, and 11 bases separated the two germline ends. The CDR3 region is CATSGQQKETQYF. CDR3 DNA sequence: TGTGCCACCAGTGGACAGCAGAAAGAGACCCAGTACTTC.

V is TRBV18 and J is TRBJ1-1; D remains ambiguous. This CDR3 region has 14 residues. The V gene's germline CDR1 is KGHSH and CDR2 LQKENI. Deletions cut 2 bases from V and 1 base from J, with 8 bases between. CDR3 in DNA: TGTGCCAGCTCACCAGCTGCGACGAACACTGAAGCTTTCTTT. Translating gives CASSPAATNTEAFF.

This chain uses TRBV29-1 with TRBJ1-2, with D perhaps matching TRBD1 (5 bases). Trimming removed 7 bases at V and 5 bases at J, with 20 bases between. Per germline, CDR1 SQVTM and CDR2 ANQGSEA. The CDR3 is made up of 14 amino acids. The CDR3: CSDQLGAGSYGYTF. DNA of the CDR3: TGCAGCGATCAACTGGGTGCAGGGTCATATGGCTACACCTTC. Drawing the rest from reference TRBV29-1 and TRBJ1-2, the complete variable domain is SAVISQKPSRDICQRGTSLTIQCQVDSQVTMMFWYRQQPGQSLTLIATANQGSEATYESGFVIDKFPISRPNLTFSTLTVSNMSPEDSSIYLCSDQLGAGSYGYTFGSGTRLTVV.

The rearrangement joins TRBV11-2 to TRBJ1-1, with D maybe TRBD1 (5 bases). The CDR3 loop spans 15 amino acids. V lost 3 bases and J 1 base, leaving 12 bases between the germline ends. Looked up from germline, CDR1 is SGHAT and CDR2 is FQNNGV. CDR3 amino acids: CASSFAGGSNTEAFF. The CDR3 DNA sequence: TGTGCCAGCAGCTTTGCCGGGGGGTCGAACACTGAAGCTTTCTTT.

The chain carries TRBV11-3 and TRBJ1-6; D perhaps matches TRBD1 (6 bases). Looked up from germline, CDR1 is SGHNT and CDR2 is YENEEA. The V gene lost 6 bases and the J gene lost 0 bases, with 18 bases spanning the gap. The CDR3 contains 18 residues. The CDR3 nucleotides are TGTGCCAGCAGTCCTCTACAGGGCCTGAGCTCCTATAATTCACCCCTCCACTTT. Its translation: CASSPLQGLSSYNSPLHF.

The chain employs TRBV28 and TRBJ1-1, with D maybe TRBD1 (5 bases). Germline V lookup: CDR1 MDHEN, CDR2 SYDVKM. V was trimmed by 5 bases and J by 5 bases, leaving 15 bases between them. The CDR3 is made up of 14 amino acids. This chain's CDR3 is CASSPHLGGTEAFF. The DNA of the CDR3 is TGTGCCAGCAGTCCTCACCTCGGGGGAACTGAAGCTTTCTTT. The full variable domain, completed using reference TRBV28 and TRBJ1-1, is DVKVTQSSRYLVKRTGEKVFLECVQDMDHENMFWYRQDPGLGLRLIYFSYDVKMKEKGDIPEGYSVSREKKERFSLILESASTNQTSMYLCASSPHLGGTEAFFGQGTRLTVV.

The rearrangement uses TRBV27 and TRBJ2-5; a possible D gene is TRBD2 (5 bases). Germline V gene lookup returns CDR1 MNHEY and CDR2 SMNVEV (reference sequence). The CDR3 runs to 15 residues. The V end lost 0 bases, the J end lost 4 bases, and 12 bases lay between the germline ends. The CDR3 region is CASSLSRVAIETQYF. The DNA for the CDR3 is TGTGCCAGCAGTTTATCGAGGGTAGCGATAGAGACCCAGTACTTC.

The gene calls are TRBV2 and TRBJ1-2; D ambiguous. The V and J ends lost 3 bases and 6 bases respectively, with 11 bases between them. The CDR3 has 13 residues. The germline V gene encodes CDR1 SNHLY and CDR2 FYNNEI. CDR3 in DNA: TGTGCCAGCAGTGAGGCGGGGTGGGATGGCTACACCTTC. It translates to CASSEAGWDGYTF.

The sample holds a few counts of this clone. This CDR3 reads CASTFGDTQYF. CDR3 DNA: TGTGCCAGCACATTTGGAGATACGCAGTATTTT. The gene calls are TRBV6-6 and TRBJ2-3, with D hard to call. This CDR3 is 11 amino acids long. Looked up from germline, CDR1 is MNHNY and CDR2 is SVGAGI (reference sequence). Trimming pared 7 bases from V and 5 bases from J, leaving 7 bases between.

The chain links TRBV5-4 to TRBJ2-1; 7 bases map to TRBD2. Per germline, CDR1 SGHNT and CDR2 YYREEE (reference sequence). This CDR3 is 16 amino acids long. The ends lost 0 bases at V and 3 bases at J; junction bases unmatched: 6. CDR3 loop: CASSLDGAGVYNEQFF. The DNA for the CDR3 is TGTGCCAGCAGCTTGGATGGGGCGGGGGTCTACAATGAGCAGTTCTTC. Supplemented by reference TRBV5-4 and TRBJ2-1, the full variable domain reads ETGVTQSPTHLIKTRGQQVTLRCSSQSGHNTVSWYQQALGQGPQFIFQYYREEENGRGNFPPRFSGLQFPNYSSELNVNALELDDSALYLCASSLDGAGVYNEQFFGPGTRLTVL.

There are a few counts of this clone. This sequence joins TRBV6-5 and TRBJ2-7, with a weak D call TRBD1 (5 bases). Germline V lookup: CDR1 MNHEY, CDR2 SVGAGI. The CDR3 length is 12 residues. V lost 5 bases and J lost 4, with 9 bases in between. CDR3 loop: CASSRTGYEQYF. For the CDR3, the DNA is TGTGCCAGCAGTCGTACAGGATACGAGCAGTACTTC.

The gene calls are TRBV5-4 and TRBJ1-1; the D gene is possibly TRBD1 (5 bases). The V gene's germline CDR1 is SGHNT and CDR2 YYREEE (reference sequence). Trimming removed 4 bases at V and 5 bases at J, with 15 bases between. The CDR3 loop spans 14 amino acids. This chain's CDR3 is CASSPSGGWTEAFF. CDR3 DNA: TGTGCCAGCAGCCCCTCGGGGGGTTGGACTGAAGCTTTCTTT.